This TCR beta chain was documented in a study of PD-1 blockade in mismatch repair-deficient tumors. Findings and caveats of the study: Rapid post-treatment expansion, then contraction, generally preceding radiologic response, marked tumor-resident clones.

Concerning this clone: The target antigen is unknown.

V was shortened by 6 bases and J by 1 base, with 6 bases between the two germline ends. The CDR3 length is 12 residues. Germline CDR1 reads MDHEN; CDR2 reads SYDVKM. The protocol was immunoSEQ multiplex PCR, while the TCRdb copy is restricted to in-frame clones and leaves out a portion. Of 17,000 or so clones listed, roughly 84% are singletons. The sequence derives from an adult with mismatch repair-deficient cancer. This sample comprised PBMCs, obtained less than 25 weeks after starting pembrolizumab. This chain connects TRBV28 to TRBJ2-5, with D possibly being TRBD2 (5 bases). CDR3 in amino acids: CASSGVQETQYF. Written as DNA, the CDR3 is TGTGCCAGCAGCGGGGTCCAAGAGACCCAGTACTTC.